This is a list of T cell receptor beta chains from one sample in a study of early T cells in non-severe SARS-CoV-2 infection. TCRdb independently ran MiXCR on the 5' RACE reads; one entry per CDR3 protein. Found here are tens of thousands of distinct CDR3 sequences, 5.3% of them singletons; the top ten hold 4.5%. Sequenced input: whole blood. Receptors originate from an adult who was a healthcare worker with PCR-confirmed SARS-CoV-2 infection or an uninfected control (not recorded which). Both conserved end residues are part of each CDR3. D genes are given only for firm matches. Clone sizes are given selectively: once, few, many, or a class where the clone is expanded.

DNA | CDR3 | D | J | size | V
TGTGCCAGCAGTTTAGATCCGGGTTCCCAGCCCCAGCATTTT | CASSLDPGSQPQHF | NA | TRBJ1-5 | many | TRBV12-3/TRBV12-4
TGCAGTGCCCCGAGTGGACAGGGCACAGATACGCAGTATTTT | CSAPSGQGTDTQYF | TRBD1 | TRBJ2-3 | many | TRBV20-1
TGTGCCAGCAGTTCGACCCAGCGGCAAGAGACCCAGTACTTC | CASSSTQRQETQYF | NA | TRBJ2-5 | few | TRBV7-8
TGTGCCAGCAGCTTTTTTAAACCCGGGACAGAAGGGGCCCAAGAGACCCAGTACTTC | CASSFFKPGTEGAQETQYF | TRBD1 | TRBJ2-5 | many | TRBV7-6
TGTGCCACCCTGGGACAGAAGAACACTGAAGCTTTCTTT | CATLGQKNTEAFF | TRBD1 | TRBJ1-1 | many | TRBV10-3
TGCAGTGCGAGGGAGAGAGGAATCACCGGGGAGCTGTTTTTT | CSARERGITGELFF | NA | TRBJ2-2 | many | TRBV20-1
TGTGCCAGCGTGGGACACCCAAACAATGAGCAGTTCTTC | CASVGHPNNEQFF | NA | TRBJ2-1 | many | TRBV6-2/TRBV6-3
TGTGCCACTACAGGCAGGAATTATCATGAGCAGTTCTTC | CATTGRNYHEQFF | NA | TRBJ2-1 | many | TRBV28
TGCGCCAGCAGCTTGGCCGAGGGTCAACTAGCCAAAAACATTCAGTACTTC | CASSLAEGQLAKNIQYF | NA | TRBJ2-4 | few | TRBV5-1
TGTGCCAGCAGTTCACCGACTAGCGGGAGAGCTAACATTCAGTGCTTC | CASSSPTSGRANIQCF | TRBD2 | TRBJ2-4 | many | TRBV6-2/TRBV6-3
TGTGCCAGCAGTTTAGGGATAGGTGGCTACACCTTC | CASSLGIGGYTF | NA | TRBJ1-2 | many | TRBV12-3/TRBV12-4
TGCAGCGTCAAAGGGTGGACAGCACAAGAGACCCAGTACTTC | CSVKGWTAQETQYF | NA | TRBJ2-5 | many | TRBV29-1
TGTGCCAGCAGCTTAGATCGGACTGATAATTCACCCCTCCACTTT | CASSLDRTDNSPLHF | NA | TRBJ1-6 | many | TRBV11-2
TGCAGTGCTAGAGCGGGTTTGGACACTGAAGCTTTCTTT | CSARAGLDTEAFF | NA | TRBJ1-1 | many | TRBV20-1
TGCAGTGCCGTCTCAGGGCGGGGGAGTCGCGAGCAGTACTTC | CSAVSGRGSREQYF | TRBD2 | TRBJ2-7 | many | TRBV20-1
TGCGCCAGCAGCTGGCGTGGAGGGACAGATACGCAGTATTTT | CASSWRGGTDTQYF | NA | TRBJ2-3 | many | TRBV5-1
TGTGCCAGCAGCCAACTCGGCAGGTCTACCTTCACTGAAGCTTTCTTT | CASSQLGRSTFTEAFF | NA | TRBJ1-1 | many | TRBV3-1
TGTGCCAGCAGCCACAAGCGGGAGCCAAACAATGAGCAGTTCTTC | CASSHKREPNNEQFF | TRBD2 | TRBJ2-1 | many | TRBV3-1
TGTGCCAGCAGCTTAACTGAGACCGGGGAGCTGTTTTTT | CASSLTETGELFF | NA | TRBJ2-2 | many | TRBV7-3
TGTGCCAGCAGCTTTAAGGGAAGGGATGAAAAACTGTTTTTT | CASSFKGRDEKLFF | NA | TRBJ1-4 | many | TRBV7-9
TGTGCCAGCAGCCGAAAACGGGGAGATACGCAGTATTTT | CASSRKRGDTQYF | NA | TRBJ2-3 | NA | TRBV7-9
TGTGCCAGCAGCTCGGCTCCTCGGTACGAGCAGTACTTC | CASSSAPRYEQYF | NA | TRBJ2-7 | many | TRBV7-9
TGCGCCAGCAGCCAAGGGTGGCTCGGGACTAGGCCCTCCGATGAGCAGTTCTTC | CASSQGWLGTRPSDEQFF | TRBD2 | TRBJ2-1 | many | TRBV4-1
TGTGCCAGTAGGGACACAGGTAGTCGGATCAAAAACATTCAGTACTTC | CASRDTGSRIKNIQYF | NA | TRBJ2-4 | many | TRBV19
TGCAGTGCTAGGAAGGGCACCATGAACACTGAAGCTTTCTTT | CSARKGTMNTEAFF | NA | TRBJ1-1 | many | TRBV20-1
TGTGCCAGCAGCTTAGCTGTCGACCAGTTCTTC | CASSLAVDQFF | NA | TRBJ2-1 | many | TRBV7-2
TGTGCCAGCAGCTCCACGAGATGGGCAGATACGCAGTATTTT | CASSSTRWADTQYF | NA | TRBJ2-3 | NA | TRBV28
TGTGCCAGCAGACTGAGGACTAGCGATAGCACAGATACGCAGTATTTT | CASRLRTSDSTDTQYF | TRBD2 | TRBJ2-3 | NA | TRBV12-3/TRBV12-4
TGCAGTGCTGCATTTAGCGGGAGCTCCTACGAGCAGTACTTC | CSAAFSGSSYEQYF | TRBD2 | TRBJ2-7 | many | TRBV20-1
TGTGCCAGCAGCTTAAAAGGGGCTGGGGCCAACGTCCTGACTTTC | CASSLKGAGANVLTF | NA | TRBJ2-6 | many | TRBV7-9
TGTGCCAGCAGCGCGTCACCCGGGGAGCTGTTTTTT | CASSASPGELFF | NA | TRBJ2-2 | NA | TRBV9
TGTGCCAGCAGTTCCCCCCGTGCAAACCAAGAGACCCAGTACTTC | CASSSPRANQETQYF | NA | TRBJ2-5 | NA | TRBV28
TGTGCCAGCAGCCAAGGTAGCGGGAGCTCCTACAATGAGCAGTTCTTC | CASSQGSGSSYNEQFF | TRBD2 | TRBJ2-1 | many | TRBV3-1
TGTGCCAGCACCCTCTATAGCATGAACACTGAAGCTTTCTTT | CASTLYSMNTEAFF | NA | TRBJ1-1 | few | TRBV6-6
TGCAGCGTTGTCGATGGACAGGGTTTCGAAGCTTTCTTT | CSVVDGQGFEAFF | TRBD1 | TRBJ1-1 | many | TRBV29-1
TGTGCCAGCAGCTTTTTTGGACAGCAAGAAAAACTGTTTTTT | CASSFFGQQEKLFF | NA | TRBJ1-4 | many | TRBV7-8
TGTGCCAGCAGCTTAGGCCGACAGAGTGGCTACACCTTC | CASSLGRQSGYTF | NA | TRBJ1-2 | few | TRBV7-9
TGTGCCTGGAGTGCCGACCGTCACAGGGGGAAGACGGGGGATTCACCCCTCCACTTT | CAWSADRHRGKTGDSPLHF | TRBD1 | TRBJ1-6 | many | TRBV30
TGTGCCAGCAGTTACGCCCGTACAGCTTTCTTT | CASSYARTAFF | NA | TRBJ1-1 | many | TRBV6-5
TGTGCCAGCAGTTTCCGACTAGCGGGAGTTAGGGAGCTGTTTTTT | CASSFRLAGVRELFF | TRBD2 | TRBJ2-2 | many | TRBV28
TGTGCCAGCAGTTTGACAGACAGGGGGCGGAAGGAGCAGTACTTC | CASSLTDRGRKEQYF | TRBD1 | TRBJ2-7 | few | TRBV12-3/TRBV12-4